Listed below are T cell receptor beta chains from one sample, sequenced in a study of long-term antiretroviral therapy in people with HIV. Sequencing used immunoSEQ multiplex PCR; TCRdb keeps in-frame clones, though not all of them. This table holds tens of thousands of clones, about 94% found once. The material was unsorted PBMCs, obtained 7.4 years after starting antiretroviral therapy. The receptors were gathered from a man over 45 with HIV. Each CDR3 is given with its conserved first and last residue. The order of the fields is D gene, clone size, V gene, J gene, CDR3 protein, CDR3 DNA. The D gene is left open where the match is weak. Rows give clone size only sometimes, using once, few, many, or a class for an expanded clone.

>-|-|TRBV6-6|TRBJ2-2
CASSYSGPNTGELFF
TGTGCCAGCAGTTACTCAGGGCCGAACACCGGGGAGCTGTTTTTT
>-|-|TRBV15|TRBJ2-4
CATSRDQGGTGNIQYF
TGTGCCACCAGCAGAGATCAGGGGGGTACGGGAAACATTCAGTACTTC
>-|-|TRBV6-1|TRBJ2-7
CASSESAGSHEQYF
TGTGCCAGCAGTGAATCGGCAGGGTCCCACGAGCAGTACTTC
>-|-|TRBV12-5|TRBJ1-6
CASVTTEYNSPLHF
TGTGCTAGTGTTACGACTGAGTATAATTCACCCCTCCACTTT
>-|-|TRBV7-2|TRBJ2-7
CASRARGGSYEQYF
TGTGCCAGCAGGGCGAGGGGGGGGTCCTACGAGCAGTACTTC
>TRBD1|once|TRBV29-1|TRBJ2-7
CSVGGGPNEQYF
TGCAGCGTTGGAGGGGGCCCGAACGAGCAGTACTTC
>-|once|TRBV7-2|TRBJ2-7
CASSPKVGTGYEQYF
TGTGCCAGCAGTCCGAAGGTAGGGACGGGGTACGAGCAGTACTTC
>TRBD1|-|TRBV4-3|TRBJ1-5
CASSQDGQVSQPQHF
TGCGCCAGCAGCCAAGACGGACAGGTCTCTCAGCCCCAGCATTTT
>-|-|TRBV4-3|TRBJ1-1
CASSRSGNTEAFF
TGCGCCAGCAGCCGGTCGGGAAACACTGAAGCTTTCTTT
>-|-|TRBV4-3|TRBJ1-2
CASSQDLAGNYGYTF
TGCGCCAGCAGCCAAGATCTGGCGGGTAACTATGGCTACACCTTC
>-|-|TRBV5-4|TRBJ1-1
CASTLNQNTEAFF
TGTGCCAGCACCCTAAATCAGAACACTGAAGCTTTCTTT
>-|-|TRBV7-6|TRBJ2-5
CASSLSLARAETQYF
TGTGCCAGCAGCTTAAGTCTAGCGCGGGCAGAGACCCAGTACTTC
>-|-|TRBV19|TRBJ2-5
CASSTGPQETQYF
TGTGCCAGTAGTACGGGGCCACAAGAGACCCAGTACTTC
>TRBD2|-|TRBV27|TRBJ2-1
CASSLTATSGGRKQFF
TGTGCCAGCAGTTTAACCGCGACTAGCGGGGGACGGAAGCAGTTCTTC
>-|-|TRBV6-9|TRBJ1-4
CASRPGQTNEKLFF
TGTGCCAGCAGGCCGGGACAAACTAATGAAAAACTGTTTTTT
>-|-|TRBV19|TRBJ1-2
CASSIGIGLPTDGYTF
TGTGCCAGTAGTATAGGAATTGGGCTACCCACGGATGGCTACACCTTC
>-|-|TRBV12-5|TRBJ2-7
CASGSPNYEQYF
TGTGCTAGTGGTTCCCCCAATTACGAGCAGTACTTC
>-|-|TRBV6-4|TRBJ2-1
CASSSWDNEQFF
TGTGCCAGCAGCTCGTGGGACAATGAGCAGTTCTTC
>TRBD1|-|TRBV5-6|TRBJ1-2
CASSPSGTGANYGYTF
TGTGCCAGCAGCCCTTCCGGGACAGGGGCTAACTATGGCTACACCTTC
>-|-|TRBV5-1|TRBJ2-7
CASSLDRDPSYEQYF
TGCGCCAGCAGCCTAGACAGAGACCCTTCCTACGAGCAGTACTTC
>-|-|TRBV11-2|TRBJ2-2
CASSLPGAGELFF
TGTGCCAGCAGCTTGCCGGGAGCCGGGGAGCTGTTTTTT
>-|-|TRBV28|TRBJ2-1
CASSSPKEEAGKDEQFF
TGTGCCAGCAGTTCCCCAAAAGAAGAGGCCGGTAAAGATGAGCAGTTCTTC
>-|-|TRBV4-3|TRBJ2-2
CASSQDPPPANTGELFF
TGCGCCAGCAGCCAAGATCCCCCCCCAGCGAACACCGGGGAGCTGTTTTTT
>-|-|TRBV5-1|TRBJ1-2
CASSLVGGPEGYTF
TGCGCCAGCAGCTTGGTAGGGGGGCCGGAGGGCTACACCTTC
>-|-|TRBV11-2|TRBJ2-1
CASSFPGSNEQFF
TGTGCCAGCAGCTTCCCGGGATCAAATGAGCAGTTCTTC
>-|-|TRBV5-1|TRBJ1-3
CASSLEDSGNTIYF
TGCGCCAGCAGCTTGGAAGACTCTGGAAACACCATATATTTT
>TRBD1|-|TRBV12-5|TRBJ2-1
CASGLVVTGGYNEQFF
TGTGCTAGTGGTTTGGTAGTCACAGGGGGGTACAATGAGCAGTTCTTC
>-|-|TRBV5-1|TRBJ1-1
CASSLARLNTEAFF
TGCGCCAGCAGCTTGGCTCGGTTGAACACTGAAGCTTTCTTT
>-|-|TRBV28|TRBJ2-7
CASSLMMGKYEQYF
TGTGCCAGCAGTTTAATGATGGGGAAATACGAGCAGTACTTC
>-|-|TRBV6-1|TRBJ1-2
CASSFTGRTNYGYTF
TGTGCCAGCAGTTTTACAGGGCGGACTAACTATGGCTACACCTTC
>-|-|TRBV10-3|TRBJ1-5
CAISEQGFANQPQHF
TGTGCCATCAGTGAACAGGGATTCGCCAATCAGCCCCAGCATTTT
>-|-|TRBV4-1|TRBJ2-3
CASSQDYISDTQYF
TGCGCCAGCAGCCAAGATTATATCAGCGATACGCAGTATTTT
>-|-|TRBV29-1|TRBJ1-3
CSVYDGTSGNTIYF
TGCAGCGTCTATGACGGGACCTCTGGAAACACCATATATTTT
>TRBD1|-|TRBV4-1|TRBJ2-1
CASSQGQGAGNEQFF
TGCGCCAGCAGCCAAGGACAGGGGGCCGGTAATGAGCAGTTCTTC
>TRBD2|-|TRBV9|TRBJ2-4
CASSVGASGTNIQYF
TGTGCCAGCAGCGTAGGAGCTAGCGGGACAAACATTCAGTACTTC
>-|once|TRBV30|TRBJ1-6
CAWGPSSPLHF
TGTGCCTGGGGACCTAGTTCACCCCTCCACTTT
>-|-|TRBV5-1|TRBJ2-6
CASSLAGSGANVLTF
TGCGCCAGCAGCTTGGCGGGCTCTGGGGCCAACGTCCTGACTTTC
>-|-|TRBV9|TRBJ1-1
CASSVGAGLNTEAFF
TGTGCCAGCAGCGTAGGGGCAGGCCTGAACACTGAAGCTTTCTTT
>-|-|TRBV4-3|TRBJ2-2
CASSQDVLGRSNTGELFF
TGCGCCAGCAGCCAAGATGTCTTAGGACGGTCGAACACCGGGGAGCTGTTTTTT
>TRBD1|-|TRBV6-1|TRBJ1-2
CASSPQGSDGYTF
TGTGCCAGCAGTCCACAGGGGTCGGATGGCTACACCTTC
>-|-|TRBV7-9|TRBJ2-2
CASTPPAGNTGELFF
TGTGCCAGCACCCCGCCGGCAGGGAACACCGGGGAGCTGTTTTTT
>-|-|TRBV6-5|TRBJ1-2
CASGSGGHYGYTF
TGTGCCAGCGGCTCCGGGGGACACTATGGCTACACCTTC
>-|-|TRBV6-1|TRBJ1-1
CASSSRQNTEAFF
TGTGCCAGCAGTTCTCGACAGAACACTGAAGCTTTCTTT
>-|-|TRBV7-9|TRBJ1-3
CASSSTDSSGNTIYF
TGTGCCAGCAGCTCGACCGACAGCTCTGGAAACACCATATATTTT
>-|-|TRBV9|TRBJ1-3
CASSPLGGAGNTIYF
TGTGCCAGCAGCCCTCTCGGGGGGGCGGGAAACACCATATATTTT
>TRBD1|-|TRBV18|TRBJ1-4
CASSPRTGDEKLFF
TGTGCCAGCTCACCTAGGACAGGGGATGAAAAACTGTTTTTT